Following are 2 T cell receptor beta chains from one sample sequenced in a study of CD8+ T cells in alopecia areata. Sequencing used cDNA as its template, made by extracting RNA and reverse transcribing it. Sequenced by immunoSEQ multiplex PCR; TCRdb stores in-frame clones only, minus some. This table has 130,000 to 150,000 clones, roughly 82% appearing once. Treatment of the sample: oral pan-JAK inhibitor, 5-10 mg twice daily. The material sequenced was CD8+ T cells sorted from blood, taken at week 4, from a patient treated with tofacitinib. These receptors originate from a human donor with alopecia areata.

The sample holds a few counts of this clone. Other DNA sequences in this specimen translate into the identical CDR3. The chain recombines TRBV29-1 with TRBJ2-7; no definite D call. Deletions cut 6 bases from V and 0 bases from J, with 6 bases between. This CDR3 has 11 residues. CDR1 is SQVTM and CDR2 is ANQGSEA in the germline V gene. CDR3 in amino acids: CSVGDSYEQYF. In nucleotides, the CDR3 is TGCAGCGTAGGAGACTCCTACGAGCAGTACTTC.

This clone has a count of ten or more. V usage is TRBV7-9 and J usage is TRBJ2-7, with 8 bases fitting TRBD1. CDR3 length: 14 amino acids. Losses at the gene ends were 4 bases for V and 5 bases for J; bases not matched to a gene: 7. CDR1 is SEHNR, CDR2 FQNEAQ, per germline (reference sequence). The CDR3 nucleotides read TGTGCCAGCAGCTGGACAGGGTCTAACAACGAGCAGTACTTC. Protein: CASSWTGSNNEQYF.